This T cell receptor beta chain was obtained from a study of CD8 T cells in Susac syndrome. The CDR3 length is 14 residues. Trimming removed 4 bases at V and 15 bases at J, with 23 bases between. Germline CDR1 reads SGDLS; CDR2 reads YYNGEE. cDNA came from roughly 0.47 to 1 ug RNA primed by random hexamers. The method of amplification for TCR beta CDR3 was immunoSEQ multiplex PCR, covering 54 Vbeta and 13 Jbeta. TCRdb independently ran MiXCR on the immunoSEQ multiplex PCR reads; one entry per CDR3 protein. The repertoire holds fewer than 350,000 distinct CDR3 sequences, with almost 85% as singletons. The multiple sclerosis controls, all treatment-naive patients, had relapsing-remitting disease that was stable or active.

The TCR comes from a human donor with multiple sclerosis. The chain has TRBV9 and TRBJ2-1; D gene uncertain. The sequenced sample was CD8+ T cells from PBMCs. The CDR3 DNA follows: TGTGCCAGCAGCACCCCGGGTCTCGTGGGCGGAGTGTTCTTC. It yields the protein CASSTPGLVGGVFF. The whole variable domain, remainder taken from reference TRBV9 and TRBJ2-1, is DSGVTQTPKHLITATGQRVTLRCSPRSGDLSVYWYQQSLDQGLQFLIQYYNGEERAKGNILERFSAQQFPDLHSELNLSSLELGDSALYFCASSTPGLVGGVFFGPGTRLTVL.